A selection of T cell receptor beta chains follows, all from one sample in a study of type 1 regulatory T cells. A single record per CDR3 protein comes from TCRdb applying MiXCR to the reads. The data hold some 90,000 distinct CDR3 sequences, with about a third observed a single time. Sequenced input: CD4+ T cells, either the whole sample or a sorted fraction (not recorded which). Receptors were obtained from a human donor in good health. CDR3s include the opening cysteine and the closing phenylalanine or tryptophan. Each record gives: V gene, D gene, clone size, J gene, CDR3 DNA, CDR3 protein. The D gene is left open where the match is weak. Clone size is stated in some rows and not others, as once, few, many or a class when expanded.

>TRBV10-3|.|few|TRBJ2-1
TGTGCCATCAGTGAATCGTCTAGGGGGGGCAATGAGCAGTTCTTC
CAISESSRGGNEQFF
>TRBV5-4|.|.|TRBJ1-2
TGTGCCAGCAGGTTCCAAGGATCCGGCTATGGCTACACCTTC
CASRFQGSGYGYTF
>TRBV5-1|TRBD1|.|TRBJ2-2
TGCGCCAGCACTCGACAGGGTGATGGTTGGCTGTTTTTT
CASTRQGDGWLFF
>TRBV19|TRBD2|.|TRBJ2-2
TGTGCCAGTAGTATGGTGATAGCGGGAGTCGGGGAGCTGTTTTTT
CASSMVIAGVGELFF
>TRBV20-1|.|.|TRBJ2-7
TGCAGTGCTAGGGAGGGACTCGCGGTCTACGAGCAGTACTTC
CSAREGLAVYEQYF
>TRBV7-9|.|.|TRBJ2-7
TGTGCCAGCAGCTTTTCGGCGGGGGAGCAGTACTTC
CASSFSAGEQYF
>TRBV7-2|.|.|TRBJ2-3
TGTGCCAGCAGCTTACACCACGACAGGCGACTTTTACGTGATACGCAGTATTTT
CASSLHHDRRLLRDTQYF
>TRBV19|TRBD2|.|TRBJ2-1
TGTGCCAGTAGTGTGACTAGCAGCAATGAGCAGTTCTTC
CASSVTSSNEQFF
>TRBV12-3/TRBV12-4|TRBD1|few|TRBJ1-1
TGTGCCAGCAGTCCTCGGACAGGGGGTCACGCTGAAGCTTTCTTT
CASSPRTGGHAEAFF
>TRBV7-8|TRBD1|.|TRBJ2-7
TGTGCCAGCAGCTTTAGAGACAGGGCATCCTACGAGCAGTACTTC
CASSFRDRASYEQYF
>TRBV6-5|.|few|TRBJ2-3
TGTGCCAGCAAGGCGGGGACCACAGATACGCAGTATTTT
CASKAGTTDTQYF
>TRBV7-9|.|few|TRBJ1-1
TGTGCCAGCAGCTTATCGGGGAAGGGAAACACTGAAGCTTTCTTT
CASSLSGKGNTEAFF